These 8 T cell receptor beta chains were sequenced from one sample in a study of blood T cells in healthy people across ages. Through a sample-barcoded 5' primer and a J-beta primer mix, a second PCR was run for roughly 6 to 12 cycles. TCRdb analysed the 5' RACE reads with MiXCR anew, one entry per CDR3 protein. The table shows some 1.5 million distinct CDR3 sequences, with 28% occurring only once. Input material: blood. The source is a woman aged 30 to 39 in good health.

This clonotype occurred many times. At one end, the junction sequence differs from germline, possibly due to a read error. DNA of the CDR3: TGTTCCAGCAGTTTAGCCGGGACGGAGAATTCACCCCTCCACTTT. Its protein is CSSSLAGTENSPLHF. This chain connects TRBV12-3 or TRBV12-4 to TRBJ1-6; maybe TRBD1 (5 bases). CDR3 length: 15 amino acids.

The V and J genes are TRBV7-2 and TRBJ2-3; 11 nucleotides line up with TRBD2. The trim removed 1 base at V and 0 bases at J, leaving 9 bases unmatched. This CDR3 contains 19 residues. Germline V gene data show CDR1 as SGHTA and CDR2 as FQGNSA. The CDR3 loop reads CASSLGGGLAEMSTDTQYF. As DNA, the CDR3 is TGTGCCAGCAGCTTAGGGGGGGGACTAGCGGAAATGAGCACAGATACGCAGTATTTT.

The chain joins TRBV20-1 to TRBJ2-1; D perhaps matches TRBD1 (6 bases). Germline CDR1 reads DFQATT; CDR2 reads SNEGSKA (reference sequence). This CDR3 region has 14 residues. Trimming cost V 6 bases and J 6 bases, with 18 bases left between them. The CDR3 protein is CSATRGSRGNEQFF. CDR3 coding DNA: TGCAGTGCCACCAGGGGTTCACGGGGCAATGAGCAGTTCTTC.

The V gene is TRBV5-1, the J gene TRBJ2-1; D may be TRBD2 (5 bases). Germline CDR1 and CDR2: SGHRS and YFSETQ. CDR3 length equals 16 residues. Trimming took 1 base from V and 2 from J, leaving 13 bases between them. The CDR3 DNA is TGCGCCAGCAGCTTGTCCCCGGGGAAAGCCTACAATGAGCAGTTCTTC. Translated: CASSLSPGKAYNEQFF.

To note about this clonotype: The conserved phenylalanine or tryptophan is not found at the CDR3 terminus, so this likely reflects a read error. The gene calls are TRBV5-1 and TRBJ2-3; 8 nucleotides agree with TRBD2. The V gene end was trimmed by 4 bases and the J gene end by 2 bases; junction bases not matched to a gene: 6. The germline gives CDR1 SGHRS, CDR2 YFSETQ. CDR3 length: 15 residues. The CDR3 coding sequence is TGCGCCAGCAGCCTGGAACTAGCGGACACAGATACGCAGTATTCT. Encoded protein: CASSLELADTDTQYS.

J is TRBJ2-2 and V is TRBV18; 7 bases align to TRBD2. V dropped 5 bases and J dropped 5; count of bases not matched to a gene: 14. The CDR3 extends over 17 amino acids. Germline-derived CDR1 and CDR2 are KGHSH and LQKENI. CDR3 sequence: CASSALAVEMETGELFF. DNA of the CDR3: TGTGCCAGCTCAGCCCTAGCGGTAGAGATGGAAACCGGGGAGCTGTTTTTT.

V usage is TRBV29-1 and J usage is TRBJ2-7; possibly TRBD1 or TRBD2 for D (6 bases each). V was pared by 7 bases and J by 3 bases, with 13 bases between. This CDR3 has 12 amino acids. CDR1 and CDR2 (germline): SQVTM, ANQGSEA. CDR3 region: CSAEGDFYEQYF. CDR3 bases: TGCAGCGCCGAGGGGGACTTCTACGAGCAGTACTTC.

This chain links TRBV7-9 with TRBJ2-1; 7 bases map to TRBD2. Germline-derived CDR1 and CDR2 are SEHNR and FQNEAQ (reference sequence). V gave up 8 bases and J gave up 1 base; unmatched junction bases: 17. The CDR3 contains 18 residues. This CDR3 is CASSPGAGGSGSYNEQFF. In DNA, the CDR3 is TGTGCCAGCTCTCCTGGGGCTGGCGGGAGTGGTTCCTACAATGAGCAGTTCTTC.